This T cell receptor (beta chain) derives from a study of T cell repertoires in cytomegalovirus infection. In regard to this clonotype: Its antigen is not known.

V gave up 1 base and J gave up 3 bases, with 6 bases separating them. This CDR3 has 13 residues. Per germline, CDR1 SGHDN and CDR2 FVKESK. TCRdb used MiXCR to reprocess the reads, holding one entry per CDR3 protein. The sample contains hundreds of thousands of distinct CDR3 sequences, approximately 40% of which appear only once. Material: cultured PBMCs, obtained from culture after CMV antigen stimulation. This chain uses TRBV14 with TRBJ1-1; D not resolved. The receptor was derived from a human donor in good health (CMV status not recorded). Some clones in this sample may be carry-over from other donors' samples. CDR3 sequence: CASSQVGYTEAFF. The CDR3, as DNA: TGTGCCAGCAGCCAAGTCGGATACACTGAAGCTTTCTTT.